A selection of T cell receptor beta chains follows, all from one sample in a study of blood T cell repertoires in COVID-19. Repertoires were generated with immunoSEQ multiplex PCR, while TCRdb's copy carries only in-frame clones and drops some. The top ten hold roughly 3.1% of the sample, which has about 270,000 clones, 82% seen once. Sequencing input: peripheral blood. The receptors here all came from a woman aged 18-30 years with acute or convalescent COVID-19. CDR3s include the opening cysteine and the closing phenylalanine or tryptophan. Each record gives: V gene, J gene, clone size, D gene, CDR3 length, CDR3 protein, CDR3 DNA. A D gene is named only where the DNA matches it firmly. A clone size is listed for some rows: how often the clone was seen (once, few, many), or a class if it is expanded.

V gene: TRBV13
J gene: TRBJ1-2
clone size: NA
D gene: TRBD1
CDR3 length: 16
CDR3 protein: CASSRNRDRANYGYTF
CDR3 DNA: TGTGCCAGCAGCCGCAACCGGGACAGAGCTAACTATGGCTACACCTTC

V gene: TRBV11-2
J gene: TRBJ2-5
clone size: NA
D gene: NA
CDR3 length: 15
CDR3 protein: CASSLGSPPGETQYF
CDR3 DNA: TGTGCCAGCAGCTTAGGGTCGCCGCCGGGGGAGACCCAGTACTTC

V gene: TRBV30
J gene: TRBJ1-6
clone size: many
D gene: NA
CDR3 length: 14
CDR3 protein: CAWVAGVLNSPLHF
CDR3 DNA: TGTGCCTGGGTCGCAGGGGTTCTTAATTCACCCCTCCACTTT

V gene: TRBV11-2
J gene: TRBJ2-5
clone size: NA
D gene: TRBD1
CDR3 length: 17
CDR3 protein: CASSLVVPQDRGETQYF
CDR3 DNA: TGTGCCAGCAGCTTAGTAGTCCCTCAGGACAGGGGAGAGACCCAGTACTTC

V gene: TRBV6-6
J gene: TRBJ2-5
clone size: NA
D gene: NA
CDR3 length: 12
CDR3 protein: CASNQGKGDQYF
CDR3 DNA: TGTGCCAGCAACCAAGGGAAGGGGGACCAGTACTTC

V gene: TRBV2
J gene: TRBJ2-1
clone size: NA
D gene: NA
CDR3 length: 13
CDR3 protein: CAGGLVSYNEQFF
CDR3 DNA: TGTGCCGGCGGGCTTGTCTCCTACAATGAGCAGTTCTTC

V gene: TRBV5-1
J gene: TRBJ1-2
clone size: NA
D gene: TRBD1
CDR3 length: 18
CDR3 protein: CASSLSPARTGGNYGYTF
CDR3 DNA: TGCGCCAGCAGCTTGTCACCGGCCCGGACAGGCGGAAACTATGGCTACACCTTC

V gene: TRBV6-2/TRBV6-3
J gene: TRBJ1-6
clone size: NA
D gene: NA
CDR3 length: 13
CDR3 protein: CASSLTGLSPLHF
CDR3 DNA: TGTGCCAGCAGTCTTACAGGGCTCTCACCCCTCCACTTT

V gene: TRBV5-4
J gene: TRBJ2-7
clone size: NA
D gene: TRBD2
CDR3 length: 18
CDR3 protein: CASSFSLGLAGNSYEQYF
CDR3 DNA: TGTGCCAGCAGCTTTAGTTTGGGACTAGCGGGAAACTCCTACGAGCAGTACTTC

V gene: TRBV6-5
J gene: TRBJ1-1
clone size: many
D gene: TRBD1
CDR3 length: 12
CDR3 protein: CASRQGLPEAFF
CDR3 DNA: TGTGCCAGCAGACAGGGGTTGCCTGAAGCTTTCTTT

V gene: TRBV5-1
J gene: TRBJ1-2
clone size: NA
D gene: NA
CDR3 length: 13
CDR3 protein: CASSFSATYGYTF
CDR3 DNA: TGCGCCAGCAGCTTTAGCGCTACCTATGGCTACACCTTC

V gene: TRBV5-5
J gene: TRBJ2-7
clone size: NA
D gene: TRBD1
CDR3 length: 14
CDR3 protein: CASSSLRQGYEQYF
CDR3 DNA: TGTGCCAGCAGCTCCCTCAGACAGGGCTACGAGCAGTACTTC

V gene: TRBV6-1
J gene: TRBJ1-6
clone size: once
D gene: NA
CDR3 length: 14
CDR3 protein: CASSEGQVGSPLHF
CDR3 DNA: TGTGCCAGCAGTGAAGGGCAGGTCGGTTCACCCCTCCACTTT

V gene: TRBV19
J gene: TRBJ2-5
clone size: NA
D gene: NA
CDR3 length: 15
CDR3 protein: CASSTSGQRSETQYF
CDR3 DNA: TGTGCCAGTAGCACGTCGGGACAAAGGTCGGAGACCCAGTACTTC

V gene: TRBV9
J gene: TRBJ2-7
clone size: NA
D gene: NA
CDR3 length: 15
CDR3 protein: CASSVGRGIGYEQYF
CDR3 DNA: TGTGCCAGCAGCGTAGGAAGAGGAATTGGCTACGAGCAGTACTTC

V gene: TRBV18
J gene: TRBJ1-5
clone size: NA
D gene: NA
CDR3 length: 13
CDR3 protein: CASSPIENQPQHF
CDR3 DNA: TGTGCCAGCTCACCAATAGAAAATCAGCCCCAGCATTTT

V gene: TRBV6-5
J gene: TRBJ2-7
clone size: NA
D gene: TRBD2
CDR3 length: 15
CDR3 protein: CASRLERGSSYEQYF
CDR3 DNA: TGTGCCAGCAGACTTGAGCGGGGGAGCTCCTACGAGCAGTACTTC

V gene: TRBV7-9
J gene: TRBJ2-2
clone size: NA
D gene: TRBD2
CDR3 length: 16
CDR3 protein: CASSLASGVNTGELFF
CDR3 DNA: TGTGCCAGCAGCTTAGCTAGCGGGGTGAACACCGGGGAGCTGTTTTTT

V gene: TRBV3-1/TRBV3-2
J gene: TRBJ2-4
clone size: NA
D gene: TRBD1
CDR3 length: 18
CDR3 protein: CASSHSPGTGVGKNIQYF
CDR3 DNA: TGTGCCAGCAGCCATAGTCCCGGGACAGGGGTAGGCAAAAACATTCAGTACTTC

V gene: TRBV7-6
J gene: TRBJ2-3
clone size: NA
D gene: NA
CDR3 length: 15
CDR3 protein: CASSHPGENTDTQYF
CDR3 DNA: TGTGCCAGCAGCCACCCTGGTGAGAACACAGATACGCAGTATTTT

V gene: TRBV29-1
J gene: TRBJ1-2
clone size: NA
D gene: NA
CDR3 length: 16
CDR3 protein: CSVEDQTGRLNYGYTF
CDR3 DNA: TGCAGCGTTGAAGATCAAACAGGGCGCCTAAACTATGGCTACACCTTC

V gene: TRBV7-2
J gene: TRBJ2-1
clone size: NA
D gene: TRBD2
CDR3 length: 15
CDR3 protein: CASSLGLAGVYEQFF
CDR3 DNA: TGTGCCAGCAGCCTTGGACTAGCGGGAGTTTATGAGCAGTTCTTC

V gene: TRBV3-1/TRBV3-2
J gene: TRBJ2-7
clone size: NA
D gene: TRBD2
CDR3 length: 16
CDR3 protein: CASSHETAGGTYEQYF
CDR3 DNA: TGTGCCAGCAGCCATGAAACAGCGGGAGGGACCTACGAGCAGTACTTC

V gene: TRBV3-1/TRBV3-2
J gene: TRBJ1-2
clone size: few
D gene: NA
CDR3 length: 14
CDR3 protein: CASSQTMDLDGYTF
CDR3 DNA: TGTGCCAGCAGCCAAACTATGGATTTAGATGGCTACACCTTC

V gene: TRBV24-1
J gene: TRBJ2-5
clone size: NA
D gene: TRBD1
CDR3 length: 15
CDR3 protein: CATSDDRGSGETQYF
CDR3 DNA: TGTGCCACCAGTGATGACAGGGGTTCAGGGGAGACCCAGTACTTC

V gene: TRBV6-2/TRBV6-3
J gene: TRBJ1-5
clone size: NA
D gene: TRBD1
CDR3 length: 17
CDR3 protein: CASSYPTGTGDRQPQHF
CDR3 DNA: TGTGCCAGCAGTTACCCCACCGGGACAGGGGACCGGCAGCCCCAGCATTTT

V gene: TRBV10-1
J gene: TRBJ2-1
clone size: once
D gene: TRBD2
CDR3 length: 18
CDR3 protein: CASSEFLGGAGGLNEQFF
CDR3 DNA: TGCGCCAGCAGTGAGTTCCTAGGGGGAGCGGGAGGGCTGAATGAGCAGTTCTTC

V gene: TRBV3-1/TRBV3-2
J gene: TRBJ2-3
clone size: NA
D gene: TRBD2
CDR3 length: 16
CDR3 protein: CASSQVLAGTTDTQYF
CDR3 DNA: TGTGCCAGCAGCCAGGTTCTAGCGGGGACCACAGATACGCAGTATTTT

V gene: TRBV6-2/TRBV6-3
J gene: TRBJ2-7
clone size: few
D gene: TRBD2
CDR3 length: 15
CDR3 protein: CASSLSGRTSYEQYF
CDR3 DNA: TGTGCCAGCAGTCTTAGCGGGAGAACCTCCTACGAGCAGTACTTC

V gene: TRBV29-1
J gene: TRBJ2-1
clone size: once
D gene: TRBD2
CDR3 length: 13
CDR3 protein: CSSGLANSNEQFF
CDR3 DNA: TGCAGCTCCGGACTAGCGAACTCAAATGAGCAGTTCTTC

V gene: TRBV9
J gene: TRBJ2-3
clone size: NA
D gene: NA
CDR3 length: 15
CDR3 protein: CASSVFSLATDTQYF
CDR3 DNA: TGTGCCAGCAGCGTATTTAGTTTAGCAACAGATACGCAGTATTTT

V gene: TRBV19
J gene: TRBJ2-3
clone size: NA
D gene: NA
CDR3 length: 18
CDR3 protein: CASSIGPRQAPNTDTQYF
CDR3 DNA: TGTGCCAGTAGTATAGGACCCCGACAGGCACCTAACACAGATACGCAGTATTTT

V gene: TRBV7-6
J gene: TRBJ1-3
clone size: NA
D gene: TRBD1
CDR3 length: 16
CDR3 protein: CASSLGTGGVQAPIYF
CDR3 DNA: TGTGCCAGCAGCTTAGGGACAGGGGGCGTTCAGGCGCCCATATATTTT